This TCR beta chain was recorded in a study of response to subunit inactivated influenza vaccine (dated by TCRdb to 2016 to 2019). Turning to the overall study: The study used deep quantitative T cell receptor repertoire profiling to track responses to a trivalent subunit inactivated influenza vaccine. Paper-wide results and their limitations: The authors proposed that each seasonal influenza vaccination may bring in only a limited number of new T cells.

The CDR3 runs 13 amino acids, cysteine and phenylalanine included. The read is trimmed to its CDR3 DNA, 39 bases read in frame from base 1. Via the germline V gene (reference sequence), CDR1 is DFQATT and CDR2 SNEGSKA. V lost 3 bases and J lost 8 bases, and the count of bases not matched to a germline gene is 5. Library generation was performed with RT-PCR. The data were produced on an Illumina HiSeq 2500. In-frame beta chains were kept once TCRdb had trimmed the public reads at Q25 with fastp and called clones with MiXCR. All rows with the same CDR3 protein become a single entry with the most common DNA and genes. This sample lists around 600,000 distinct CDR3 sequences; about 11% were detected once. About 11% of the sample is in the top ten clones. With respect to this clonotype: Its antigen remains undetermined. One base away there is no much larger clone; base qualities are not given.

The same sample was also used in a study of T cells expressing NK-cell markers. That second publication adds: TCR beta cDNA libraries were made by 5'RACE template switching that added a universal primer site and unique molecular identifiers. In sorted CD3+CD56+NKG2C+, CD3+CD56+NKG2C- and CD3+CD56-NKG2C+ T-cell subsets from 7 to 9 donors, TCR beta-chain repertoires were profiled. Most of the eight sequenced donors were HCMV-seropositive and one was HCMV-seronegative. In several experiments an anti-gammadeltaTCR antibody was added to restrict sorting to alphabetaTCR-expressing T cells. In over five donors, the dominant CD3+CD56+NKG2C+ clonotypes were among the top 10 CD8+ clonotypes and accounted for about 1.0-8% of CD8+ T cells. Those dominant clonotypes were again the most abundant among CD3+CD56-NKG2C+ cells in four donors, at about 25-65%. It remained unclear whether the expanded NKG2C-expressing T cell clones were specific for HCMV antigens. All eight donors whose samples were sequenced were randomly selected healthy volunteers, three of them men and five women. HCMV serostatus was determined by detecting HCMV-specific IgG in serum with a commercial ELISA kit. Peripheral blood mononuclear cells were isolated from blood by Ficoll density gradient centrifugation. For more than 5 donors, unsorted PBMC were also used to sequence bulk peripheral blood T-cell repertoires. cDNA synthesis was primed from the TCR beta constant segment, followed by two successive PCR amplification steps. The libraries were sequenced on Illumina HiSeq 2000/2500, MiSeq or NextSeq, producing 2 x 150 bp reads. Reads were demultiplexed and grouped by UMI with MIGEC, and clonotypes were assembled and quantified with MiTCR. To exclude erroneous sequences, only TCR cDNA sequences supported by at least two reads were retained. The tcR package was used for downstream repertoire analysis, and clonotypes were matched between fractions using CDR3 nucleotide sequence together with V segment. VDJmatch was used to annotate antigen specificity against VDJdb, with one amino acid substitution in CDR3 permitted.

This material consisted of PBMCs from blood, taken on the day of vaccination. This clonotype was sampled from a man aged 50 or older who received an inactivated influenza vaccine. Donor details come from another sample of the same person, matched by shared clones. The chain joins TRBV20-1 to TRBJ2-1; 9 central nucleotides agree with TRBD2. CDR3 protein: CSARRGGVDEQFF. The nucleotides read TGCAGTGCTAGGCGGGGGGGCGTGGATGAGCAGTTCTTC.